This record looks at one T cell receptor (beta chain) sequence and its context. TCRdb's copy holds only in-frame clones and misses some; the assay was immunoSEQ multiplex PCR. The sample yields over 200,000 clones, 81% seen once. The data are from a study of blood T cell repertoires in COVID-19. The CDR3 length is 16 residues. V lost 1 base to trimming and J lost 6 bases, with 13 bases between them. Germline loops: CDR1 LNHNV, CDR2 YYDKDF (reference sequence). Enrollees, about 18 to 89 years old, lived in some 24 US areas. The specimen was PBMCs or T cells enriched from blood (not recorded which). This receptor was obtained from a woman in her fifties or sixties with acute COVID-19. The rearrangement links TRBV15 to TRBJ1-6; D is undetermined. The CDR3 DNA is TGTGCCACCAGCAGAGTCCGGCAGGAAATTAATTCACCCCTCCACTTT. It translates to CATSRVRQEINSPLHF.